A selection of T cell receptor beta chains follows, all from one sample in a study of regulatory T cells in long-lasting Graves disease. From the multiplex PCR reads, TCRdb called clonotypes with MiXCR, one entry per CDR3 protein. The sample records 520,000 or so distinct CDR3 sequences, around 11% being singletons. The sample also formed part of further work on T cells in Graves' hyperthyroidism and ophthalmopathy.

Source: peripheral blood mononuclear cells (PBMCs), taken at new diagnosis, from a patient treated with antithyroid drugs. Source of these receptors: a woman between 25 and 40 years old with Graves disease. The CDR3 runs from the conserved cysteine through the conserved F or W. A D gene is named only where the DNA matches it firmly. Part of the rows lack a size; the others show once, few, many or a class for expanded clones.

cdr3_nt | cdr3_aa | v_call | clone_size | d_call | j_call
TGCGCCAGCAGCTTCAAAACTAGCGGGAATCTCGGAAAGTCGTACGAGCAGTACTTC | CASSFKTSGNLGKSYEQYF | TRBV5-1 | few | TRBD2 | TRBJ2-7
TGTGCCAGCAGCGTACCTGGGGTTAATGAAAAACTGTTTTTT | CASSVPGVNEKLFF | TRBV9 | few | . | TRBJ1-4
TGTGCCAGCAGCCATTTGAGATCTGGGGCCAACGTCCTGACTTTC | CASSHLRSGANVLTF | TRBV14 | many | . | TRBJ2-6
TGTGCCAGCAGTTACGTATTGGGGACAGGGGGCTTGTACGAGCAGTACTTC | CASSYVLGTGGLYEQYF | TRBV6-5 | . | TRBD1 | TRBJ2-7
TGCAGCGTTGAGGGTGTAGGCGGGAGATCTGATACGCAGTATTTT | CSVEGVGGRSDTQYF | TRBV29-1 | few | TRBD2 | TRBJ2-3
TGTGCCAGCAGTCTGTGGACTAGCGGGAGTCCACCTTCCAATGAGCAGTTCTTC | CASSLWTSGSPPSNEQFF | TRBV6-1 | many | TRBD2 | TRBJ2-1
TGCGCCAGCAGCTTGAACCCAGCCTGGAGCGGGAGCTACAATGAGCAGTTCTTC | CASSLNPAWSGSYNEQFF | TRBV5-1 | many | TRBD2 | TRBJ2-1
TGTGCCAGCAGCCTGACAGGGGAAAGGGATGGCTACACCTTC | CASSLTGERDGYTF | TRBV7-9 | . | TRBD1 | TRBJ1-2
TGTGCCAGCAGTGTGGACAGGGGTGCCGAGCAGTACTTC | CASSVDRGAEQYF | TRBV2 | few | TRBD1 | TRBJ2-7
TGCGCCAGCAGCTTGGAAGGACGCACAGATACGCAGTATTTT | CASSLEGRTDTQYF | TRBV5-1 | . | . | TRBJ2-3
TGTGCCAGCAGTTGGAAAGGGAAGGATCAGCCCCAGCATTTT | CASSWKGKDQPQHF | TRBV27 | . | . | TRBJ1-5
TGTGCCAGCAGTATAGGGGGAGACACAGATACGCAGTATTTT | CASSIGGDTDTQYF | TRBV7-2 | many | . | TRBJ2-3
TGTGCCAGCGGTGAATATGCCAGGACCACAGATACGCAGTATTTT | CASGEYARTTDTQYF | TRBV25-1 | many | . | TRBJ2-3
TGCGCCAGCAGCTTGGTCAGGGGTAAGGCTTTCTTT | CASSLVRGKAFF | TRBV5-1 | many | . | TRBJ1-1
TGTGCCAGCATCTGGGGGACTAGCGCTTACAATGAGCAGTTCTTC | CASIWGTSAYNEQFF | TRBV27 | many | TRBD2 | TRBJ2-1
TGTGCCAGCACCCAGACAGAGCCTTATAGCAATCAGCCCCAGCATTTT | CASTQTEPYSNQPQHF | TRBV27 | few | . | TRBJ1-5
TGTGCCAGCAGTTGGAACCAGCCAGGGTACGAGCAGTACTTC | CASSWNQPGYEQYF | TRBV6-5 | . | . | TRBJ2-7
TGTGCCAGCAGCTTAGGGCAGGAAGCTAACTATGGCTACACCTTC | CASSLGQEANYGYTF | TRBV13 | many | . | TRBJ1-2
TGTGCCAGCAGCCAAGATCTGGGACAGGAGCGGACCCAGTACTTC | CASSQDLGQERTQYF | TRBV4-2 | . | TRBD1 | TRBJ2-5
TGTGCCAGCAGCTTATCTTTAAGAACTGAAGCTTTCTTT | CASSLSLRTEAFF | TRBV11-2 | many | . | TRBJ1-1
TGTGCCAGCGGGAGGGGGGGCATCCTACCCCGAGGGTCTGGAAACACCATATATTTT | CASGRGGILPRGSGNTIYF | TRBV2 | many | . | TRBJ1-3
TGTGCCATCAGTAATGGACAGTTCTACGAGCAGTACTTC | CAISNGQFYEQYF | TRBV10-3 | many | . | TRBJ2-7
TGTGCCAGCAGTTCGTCGGCGGGAAACACTGAAGCTTTCTTT | CASSSSAGNTEAFF | TRBV28 | many | . | TRBJ1-1
TGCGCCAGCAGCCAAGAAGGTTGGGCCACTAATTCACCCCTCCACTTT | CASSQEGWATNSPLHF | TRBV4-1 | many | . | TRBJ1-6
TGTGCCAGCAGCTTAGTCGTTAGCGGGGTCGAAGAGACCCAGTACTTC | CASSLVVSGVEETQYF | TRBV7-8 | . | TRBD2 | TRBJ2-5
TGTGCCAGCAGTATGACTCGAGGCACTGAAGCTTTCTTT | CASSMTRGTEAFF | TRBV12-3/TRBV12-4 | . | . | TRBJ1-1
TGCAGCGTTAGTGGGGGCAATGAGCAGTTCTTC | CSVSGGNEQFF | TRBV29-1 | . | . | TRBJ2-1
TGTGCCATCAGAAGCTCTAGCGAAAGCACAGATACGCAGTATTTT | CAIRSSSESTDTQYF | TRBV10-3 | few | . | TRBJ2-3
TGCAGCGTTGGCGGGACAGATCAAGAGACCCAGTACTTC | CSVGGTDQETQYF | TRBV29-1 | many | . | TRBJ2-5
TGTGCCTGGAACAAACAGGGGGCGGGGGATACGCAGTATTTT | CAWNKQGAGDTQYF | TRBV30 | . | TRBD1 | TRBJ2-3
TGTGCCAGCAGCGTAATTCCCACAGGGGGAGGAAACACCATATATTTT | CASSVIPTGGGNTIYF | TRBV3-1 | . | TRBD1 | TRBJ1-3
TGTGCCAGTAATCCCAGGCCCTTAATCGGGGAGCTGTTTTTT | CASNPRPLIGELFF | TRBV19 | few | . | TRBJ2-2
TGTGCCAGCAGCCTTTCCGGGACAACCTCCTACAATGAGCAGTTCTTC | CASSLSGTTSYNEQFF | TRBV19 | few | . | TRBJ2-1
TGTGCCAGCAGAGGGACAGGGCAGGCCGGGGAGCTGTTTTTT | CASRGTGQAGELFF | TRBV2 | many | TRBD1 | TRBJ2-2
TGTGCCAGCAGCCAGGACAGGGGAGGTGGCTACACCTTC | CASSQDRGGGYTF | TRBV2 | many | TRBD1 | TRBJ1-2
TGTGCCAGCAAAGTTCGGTTGACATCGGAACAAGAGACCCAGTACTTC | CASKVRLTSEQETQYF | TRBV2 | . | . | TRBJ2-5
TGTGCCAGCAAGCTAGCGGGGTCCTACAATGAGCAGTTCTTC | CASKLAGSYNEQFF | TRBV7-2 | . | TRBD2 | TRBJ2-1
TGTGCCAGCAGTTTGGGGAACATTCAGTACTTC | CASSLGNIQYF | TRBV28 | many | . | TRBJ2-4
TGTGCCAGCAGCCAAGGCCATCTGCCGGGACTAGCGAGTACCGGGGAGCTGTTTTTT | CASSQGHLPGLASTGELFF | TRBV3-1 | many | TRBD2 | TRBJ2-2
TGTGCCAGCAGTGCGGATACCGGGCTATATGGCTACACCTTC | CASSADTGLYGYTF | TRBV2 | many | . | TRBJ1-2
TGTGCCAGCAGCCAAGATGTGGCTAGCCGGAACACCGGGGAGCTGTTTTTT | CASSQDVASRNTGELFF | TRBV4-2 | many | . | TRBJ2-2
TGTGCCAGCCGGAGACTAGTTTCCTCCTCCAATGAGCAGTTCTTC | CASRRLVSSSNEQFF | TRBV6-1 | . | . | TRBJ2-1
TGTGCCAGCAGTTACATGGCAACCGGGGGCCATGAAAAACTGTTTTTT | CASSYMATGGHEKLFF | TRBV6-2/TRBV6-3 | . | . | TRBJ1-4
TGTGCCAGCAGTTTTTGCTCGGCGGGGTGCACAGATACGCAGTATTTT | CASSFCSAGCTDTQYF | TRBV28 | many | . | TRBJ2-3
TGTGCCAGCTCACCCCGGGGGCCTGAAGCTTTCTTT | CASSPRGPEAFF | TRBV18 | many | . | TRBJ1-1
TGTGCCAGCAGTTACCGCCCGGTCACGGGGCAGTTCTTC | CASSYRPVTGQFF | TRBV6-8 | many | . | TRBJ2-1
TGTGCCAGCAGTTGGTCCCCGGGGAACTCCTACGAGCAGTACTTC | CASSWSPGNSYEQYF | TRBV27 | few | . | TRBJ2-7
TGTGCCAGCAGCGTAGAAATTAGCGGGGAGCTGTTTTTT | CASSVEISGELFF | TRBV9 | many | . | TRBJ2-2
TGTGCCAGCAGTTACTCTTTAGGTGCAACCGGGGAGCTGTTTTTT | CASSYSLGATGELFF | TRBV6-5 | many | . | TRBJ2-2
TGTGCCAGTAGTATACCGGGACAGGGGGCTGATGAGCAGTTCTTC | CASSIPGQGADEQFF | TRBV19 | few | TRBD1 | TRBJ2-1
TGCAGTGCTACCCGCGGGAGCTCCTACGAGCAGTACTTC | CSATRGSSYEQYF | TRBV20-1 | many | TRBD2 | TRBJ2-7
TGTGCCAGCAGCTTCCGACAGGGGCCCGGGGAGCTGTTTTTT | CASSFRQGPGELFF | TRBV11-1 | many | TRBD1 | TRBJ2-2
TGTGCCAGCAGTTTCCGCCGAACCGGGACCCGGCCCTACGAGCAGTACTTC | CASSFRRTGTRPYEQYF | TRBV27 | many | . | TRBJ2-7
TGTGCCAGCAGCGTATCAGGGAGCCCCATATCCTACAATGAGCAGTTCTTC | CASSVSGSPISYNEQFF | TRBV9 | few | . | TRBJ2-1
TGTGCCAGTAGCCAGGGGTTAGCATATGGCTACACCTTC | CASSQGLAYGYTF | TRBV19 | few | . | TRBJ1-2
TGTGCCACCAGCAGAGATTTAGGTTTGAATATCCAAGAGACCCAGTACTTC | CATSRDLGLNIQETQYF | TRBV15 | few | . | TRBJ2-5
TGTGCCAGCAGTTTTCTTGGGGGGGAGACCCAGTACTTC | CASSFLGGETQYF | TRBV27 | . | . | TRBJ2-5